The clone carrying this TCR beta chain was recorded a few times. This specimen belongs to a study of blood T cell repertoires in COVID-19. About the study: Collection of acute and convalescent COVID-19 samples took place in the United States, Italy and Spain.

V lost 9 bases and J 3 bases, leaving 11 bases between the germline ends. The CDR3 covers 13 residues. The germline CDR1 and CDR2 sequences are KGHDR and SFDVKD. As processed by the authors: Reference gene primer amplification gave nucleated cell count estimates. This table comes from immunoSEQ multiplex PCR, and its TCRdb copy is limited to in-frame clones, with some not included. V and J calls and clone size are given by that table; D and trimming were obtained from the DNA. The sample carries over 100,000 clones, 81% recorded once. This chain connects TRBV24-1 to TRBJ2-1, with D perhaps TRBD2 (5 bases). The receptor's source is a woman aged 55-70 years with active or convalescent COVID-19. The sample taken for sequencing was peripheral blood. CDR3 sequence reads: CATEGPGYNEQFF. The CDR3 region has the DNA TGTGCCACCGAGGGCCCCGGCTACAATGAGCAGTTCTTC.